This is a list of T cell receptor beta chains from one sample in a study of read filtering for tumor transcriptome and immune sequencing. TCRdb re-called the reads with MiXCR, one entry per CDR3 protein. The sample gives roughly 41,000 distinct CDR3 sequences, approximately 13% of which show up once; less than 40% is in the top ten. Sample: a population of CD138-negative cells sorted from bone marrow. Receptors originate from a donor at least 40 years old with multiple myeloma. Both conserved end residues are part of each CDR3. D genes are given only for firm matches. Size is stated for part of the rows, as once, few or many counts, or as a class when the clone is expanded.

abundance	v_gene	d_gene	j_gene	CDR3aa	CDR3nt
many	TRBV6-2/TRBV6-3	-	TRBJ1-1	CASSNLLEAFF	TGTGCCAGCAGTAATCTGCTTGAAGCTTTCTTT
many	TRBV7-6	-	TRBJ2-7	CASSKTVAPYEQYF	TGTGCCAGCAGCAAGACAGTGGCCCCCTACGAGCAGTACTTC
many	TRBV6-6	-	TRBJ2-1	CASSSQGPTYNEQFF	TGTGCCAGCAGCTCCCAGGGGCCTACCTACAATGAGCAGTTCTTC
few	TRBV5-1	TRBD1	TRBJ2-7	CASSFGTGGSGSYEQYF	TGCGCCAGCAGCTTCGGGACAGGGGGCTCCGGCTCCTACGAGCAGTACTTC
many	TRBV9	-	TRBJ2-5	CASSVVPEIGTQYF	TGTGCCAGCAGCGTAGTCCCAGAGATTGGGACCCAGTACTTC
many	TRBV20-1	-	TRBJ1-1	CSARGNRNTEAFF	TGCAGTGCTAGAGGGAACAGGAACACTGAAGCTTTCTTT
-	TRBV9	-	TRBJ2-1	CASSGTSWGSNEQFF	TGTGCCAGCAGCGGAACTAGCTGGGGAAGCAATGAGCAGTTCTTC
many	TRBV4-3	-	TRBJ2-7	CASSRGLASYEQYF	TGCGCCAGCAGCCGTGGGCTGGCATCCTACGAGCAGTACTTC
many	TRBV11-2	TRBD2	TRBJ2-1	CASSSLGSGRANEQFF	TGTGCCAGCAGCTCCCTTGGGAGCGGGAGGGCCAATGAGCAGTTCTTC
once	TRBV3-1	TRBD1	TRBJ1-6	CTSSPRDTGGSPLHF	TGTACCAGCAGCCCCCGAGACACAGGGGGATCACCCCTCCACTTT
few	TRBV11-3	-	TRBJ2-1	CASSLDLGVGGNEQFF	TGTGCCAGCAGTTTAGATTTAGGAGTTGGTGGCAATGAGCAGTTCTTC
many	TRBV6-1	TRBD1	TRBJ1-5	CATFKQGGNQPQHF	TGTGCCACCTTCAAACAGGGGGGTAATCAGCCCCAGCATTTT
many	TRBV5-1	-	TRBJ2-5	CASSLIGKETQYF	TGCGCCAGCAGCTTGATAGGAAAAGAGACCCAGTACTTC
few	TRBV5-6	TRBD1	TRBJ1-1	CASSFSGQGFLEDTEAFF	TGTGCCAGCAGTTTCTCGGGACAGGGCTTTCTAGAGGACACTGAAGCTTTCTTT
many	TRBV5-1	-	TRBJ1-1	CASSGTIPRGAFF	TGCGCCAGCAGCGGAACAATTCCTCGGGGAGCTTTCTTT
many	TRBV29-1	TRBD2	TRBJ2-1	CSVQGASGNEQFF	TGCAGCGTCCAGGGTGCTAGCGGTAATGAGCAGTTCTTC
many	TRBV30	-	TRBJ1-1	CAWSHRADTEAFF	TGTGCCTGGAGCCACAGGGCAGACACTGAAGCTTTCTTT
many	TRBV29-1	-	TRBJ2-7	CSVEEQGWEQYF	TGCAGCGTTGAAGAACAGGGTTGGGAGCAGTACTTC
-	TRBV4-2	TRBD2	TRBJ2-1	CASCSLAAANEQFF	TGTGCCAGCTGCTCACTAGCGGCGGCCAATGAGCAGTTCTTC
many	TRBV19	TRBD2	TRBJ2-3	CASSIVAGGPTDTQYF	TGTGCCAGTAGTATAGTCGCGGGAGGGCCGACAGATACGCAGTATTTT
many	TRBV6-2/TRBV6-3	-	TRBJ2-2	CASSYTHTGELFF	TGTGCCAGCAGTTACACTCACACCGGGGAGCTGTTTTTT
-	TRBV11-2	-	TRBJ2-5	CASSHGQQETQYF	TGTGCCAGCAGCCACGGACAGCAAGAGACCCAGTACTTC
-	TRBV5-1	-	TRBJ1-3	CASSLGGSSGNTIYF	TGCGCCAGCAGCTTGGGGGGATCCTCTGGAAACACCATATATTTT
many	TRBV20-1	-	TRBJ2-5	CSASPGGLNTQYF	TGCAGTGCTAGCCCGGGCGGACTGAATACCCAGTACTTC
many	TRBV4-3	-	TRBJ2-7	CASSQDRDLGSQYF	TGCGCCAGCAGCCAAGATAGGGACCTCGGGTCGCAGTACTTC